This T cell receptor beta chain was captured in a study of identical twins. This clonotype was counted between two and nine times. TCRdb independently ran MiXCR on the 5' RACE reads; one entry per CDR3 protein. Altogether about 530,000 distinct CDR3 sequences are present, around 15% being singletons, with the ten largest covering nearly 0.45%. V was clipped by 6 bases and J by 10 bases, with 13 bases between them. This CDR3 region has 13 residues. Germline values: CDR1 MDHEN, CDR2 SYDVKM. These same records also appear under a second study, on yellow fever vaccine responses in identical twins.

The sequence derives from a woman under 30 in good health. The sequencing input was CD4+ T cells sorted from blood. The genes are TRBV28 and TRBJ1-6; D unclear. CDR3 sequence: CASSGRGESPLHF. Here the CDR3 DNA reads TGTGCCAGCAGCGGGCGGGGTGAATCACCCCTCCACTTT.